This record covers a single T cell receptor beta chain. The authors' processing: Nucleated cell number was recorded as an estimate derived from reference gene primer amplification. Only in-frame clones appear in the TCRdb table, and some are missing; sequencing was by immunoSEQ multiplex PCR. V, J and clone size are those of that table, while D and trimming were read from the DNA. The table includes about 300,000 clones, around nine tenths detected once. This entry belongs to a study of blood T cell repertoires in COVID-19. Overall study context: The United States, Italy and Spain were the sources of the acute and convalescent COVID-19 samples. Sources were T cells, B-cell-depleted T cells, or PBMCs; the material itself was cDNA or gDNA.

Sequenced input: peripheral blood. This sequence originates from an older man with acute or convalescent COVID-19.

CDR3 nucleotide sequence: TGTGCCAGCAGCCAAGATTTGGCTAGCGGGGTGCTTACGCAGTATTTT. This gives the protein CASSQDLASGVLTQYF. The chain uses TRBV3-1 (or the pseudogene TRBV3-2) and TRBJ2-3, with 9 bases aligning to TRBD2. Germline CDR1 is LGHDT and CDR2 is YNNKEL (reference sequence). J gave up 8 bases and V 0 bases, and 9 bases lay outside the gene matches. CDR3 size: 16 residues.